These 6 T cell receptor beta chains share one sample of origin, sequenced in a study of T cell repertoires in cytomegalovirus infection. Via MiXCR, TCRdb re-called the reads, giving one row per CDR3 protein. The data hold 600,000 to 800,000 distinct CDR3 sequences, with around 24% observed a single time. The sample was CD8+ T cells from PBMCs. The receptor set was obtained from a human donor in good health (CMV status not recorded). Some clones in this sample may be carry-over from other donors' samples.

This sequence joins TRBV20-1 and TRBJ2-2, with TRBD1 as a possible D gene (5 bases). Trimming left V 5 bases short and J 0 bases short, with 7 bases between. Germline loops: CDR1 DFQATT, CDR2 SNEGSKA (reference sequence). The CDR3 consists of 13 residues. CDR3 in DNA: TGCAGTGCTCCCAGGGCGAACACCGGGGAGCTGTTTTTT. It codes for CSAPRANTGELFF.

The V call is TRBV12-3 or TRBV12-4, the J call TRBJ1-4; 9 positions match TRBD1. V was clipped by 4 bases and J by 5 bases; unmatched bases: 8. The CDR3 runs to 16 residues. The CDR3 loop is CASSSSRQGVNEKLFF. The CDR3 bases are TGTGCCAGCAGTTCGAGTCGACAGGGGGTAAATGAAAAACTGTTTTTT.

Remarks on this clonotype: This may stem from a read error, because a much larger clone lies one nucleotide away. This rearrangement joins TRBV7-8 to TRBJ2-7; D is ambiguous. There are 14 residues in the CDR3. Germline V gene lookup returns CDR1 SGHVS and CDR2 FQNEAQ. CDR3 amino acids: CANSLIQSAYEQYV. The CDR3 nucleotides are TGTGCCAACAGCTTAATTCAGAGCGCCTACGAGCAGTACGTC.

This chain joins TRBV6-5 and TRBJ1-2; D is possibly TRBD1 (5 bases). Trimming cost V 0 bases and J 8 bases, with 13 bases left between them. From germline, CDR1 is MNHEY and CDR2 SVGAGI. This CDR3 has 14 amino acids. The CDR3 region has the DNA TGTGCCAGCAGTTACTCGTCAGGGTACGAGGGCTACACCTTC. Amino acid sequence: CASSYSSGYEGYTF.

The chain joins TRBV12-3 or TRBV12-4 to TRBJ2-5; TRBD1 matches at 7 bases. CDR3 size: 13 residues. V was clipped by 6 bases and J by 0 bases; unmatched bases: 1. CDR3 coding DNA: TGTGCCAGCAGAGGGACAGACCAAGAGACCCAGTACTTC. Translating gives CASRGTDQETQYF.

The rearrangement links TRBV7-2 to TRBJ2-2; possible D gene TRBD2, 5 bases. The CDR3 sequence is 14 residues long. Germline assignment: CDR1 SGHTA and CDR2 FQGNSA. Trimming cost V 3 bases and J 5 bases, with 10 bases left between them. The chain's CDR3 is CASSFHGVTGELFF. The CDR3 DNA sequence: TGTGCCAGCAGCTTCCACGGGGTTACCGGGGAGCTGTTTTTT. The entire variable domain, with the rest obtained from reference TRBV7-2 and TRBJ2-2, is as follows: GAGVSQSPSNKVTEKGKDVELRCDPISGHTALYWYRQSLGQGLEFLIYFQGNSAPDKSGLPSDRFSAERTGGSVSTLTIQRTQQEDSAVYLCASSFHGVTGELFFGEGSRLTVL.